The rows below give T cell receptor beta chains drawn from one sample of a study of T cells in Graves' hyperthyroidism and ophthalmopathy. TCRdb re-analysed the multiplex PCR reads in MiXCR, keeping a single row per CDR3 protein. The data contain roughly 420,000 distinct CDR3 sequences, around 14% of them singletons. Sequencing was done on a sample of blood. These receptors all come from a young woman with Graves' hyperthyroidism. The CDR3 runs from the conserved cysteine through the conserved F or W. A D gene is named only where the DNA matches it firmly. Clone size appears in some rows only: once, few, many, or a class for an expanded clone.

size: many; D: NA; V: TRBV12-3/TRBV12-4; J: TRBJ1-2; CDR3: CASSFNLRYGYTF; DNA: TGTGCCAGCAGTTTTAATCTGCGCTATGGCTACACCTTC
size: NA; D: TRBD1; V: TRBV6-2/TRBV6-3; J: TRBJ1-4; CDR3: CASSGPGGLNEKLFF; DNA: TGTGCCAGCAGTGGGCCAGGGGGCCTTAATGAAAAACTGTTTTTT
size: few; D: TRBD1; V: TRBV18; J: TRBJ1-2; CDR3: CASSPGVGGIGYTF; DNA: TGTGCCAGCTCACCCGGGGTAGGGGGCATCGGCTACACCTTC
size: many; D: NA; V: TRBV5-1; J: TRBJ2-5; CDR3: CASSSQNVGETQYF; DNA: TGCGCCAGCAGCTCGCAGAATGTCGGGGAGACCCAGTACTTC
size: few; D: NA; V: TRBV10-3; J: TRBJ1-2; CDR3: CAISESYGANYGYTF; DNA: TGTGCCATCAGTGAGTCGTACGGTGCTAACTATGGCTACACCTTC
size: many; D: NA; V: TRBV12-3/TRBV12-4; J: TRBJ2-1; CDR3: CASSLFGAGDNEQFF; DNA: TGTGCCAGCAGTTTATTCGGAGCAGGCGACAATGAGCAGTTCTTC
size: NA; D: TRBD2; V: TRBV4-2; J: TRBJ2-5; CDR3: CASGTPRYLRGVYQETQYF; DNA: TGTGCCAGCGGGACCCCCCGTTACCTCCGGGGGGTATACCAAGAGACCCAGTACTTC
size: few; D: NA; V: TRBV5-6; J: TRBJ2-1; CDR3: CASSLGGARRNEQFF; DNA: TGTGCCAGCAGCTTAGGCGGGGCCCGGCGGAATGAGCAGTTCTTC
size: few; D: NA; V: TRBV7-9; J: TRBJ1-2; CDR3: CASSSITGRLYGYTF; DNA: TGTGCCAGCAGCTCCATAACGGGACGGCTCTATGGCTACACCTTC
size: many; D: TRBD1; V: TRBV7-9; J: TRBJ2-7; CDR3: CASSLVGGGYEQYF; DNA: TGTGCCAGCAGCTTAGTAGGGGGCGGCTACGAGCAGTACTTC
size: many; D: NA; V: TRBV11-2; J: TRBJ2-5; CDR3: CASSLGGLGETQYF; DNA: TGTGCCAGCAGCTTAGGAGGCCTCGGAGAGACCCAGTACTTC
size: many; D: NA; V: TRBV20-1; J: TRBJ2-7; CDR3: CSASGADSRWEQYF; DNA: TGCAGTGCTAGTGGGGCTGACTCACGGTGGGAGCAGTACTTC
size: few; D: NA; V: TRBV19; J: TRBJ1-5; CDR3: CASSLGGRKGQPQHF; DNA: TGTGCCAGTAGTTTGGGGGGCCGAAAAGGTCAGCCCCAGCATTTT
size: many; D: NA; V: TRBV18; J: TRBJ1-4; CDR3: CASSPPIEGEKLFF; DNA: TGTGCCAGCTCACCACCGATCGAGGGTGAAAAACTGTTTTTT
size: many; D: NA; V: TRBV3-1; J: TRBJ1-6; CDR3: CASSHDPRNSPLHF; DNA: TGTGCCAGCAGCCATGACCCTCGCAATTCACCCCTCCACTTT
size: many; D: TRBD2; V: TRBV25-1; J: TRBJ2-5; CDR3: CASSTGTSGQETQYF; DNA: TGTGCCAGCTCGACCGGGACTAGCGGCCAAGAGACCCAGTACTTC
size: many; D: TRBD1; V: TRBV2; J: TRBJ1-2; CDR3: CASVPPRDRRGYTF; DNA: TGTGCCAGCGTCCCACCTCGGGACAGACGAGGCTACACCTTC
size: many; D: NA; V: TRBV30; J: TRBJ2-7; CDR3: CAYMRRAPYYEQYF; DNA: TGTGCCTATATGCGTAGGGCTCCCTACTACGAGCAGTACTTC
size: NA; D: NA; V: TRBV19; J: TRBJ1-5; CDR3: CASSMAGGNQPQHF; DNA: TGTGCCAGTAGTATGGCGGGGGGCAATCAGCCCCAGCATTTT
size: many; D: NA; V: TRBV30; J: TRBJ2-1; CDR3: CAWSGHAAFYNEQFF; DNA: TGTGCCTGGTCCGGACACGCGGCCTTCTACAATGAGCAGTTCTTC
size: once; D: NA; V: TRBV3-1; J: TRBJ2-3; CDR3: CASCPPGAGDTQYF; DNA: TGTGCCAGCTGCCCACCGGGCGCGGGAGATACGCAGTATTTT
size: many; D: TRBD2; V: TRBV6-1; J: TRBJ2-1; CDR3: CASSVSLAGPAREQFF; DNA: TGTGCCAGCAGTGTCTCCCTAGCGGGACCTGCGAGAGAGCAGTTCTTC
size: many; D: TRBD1; V: TRBV7-9; J: TRBJ2-7; CDR3: CASSSSGTVVGYEQYF; DNA: TGTGCCAGCAGCTCCTCCGGGACAGTCGTGGGGTACGAGCAGTACTTC